This T cell receptor (beta chain) appears in the sequencing data of a study of T cell responses to AZD1222 COVID-19 vaccine. On the study more broadly: Some second doses came at about 4 weeks and others at about 12 weeks; these were pooled.

Study-wide points: Sampling captured repertoires only after the peak T cell response. Per reports, nearly half of all spike-specific TCRs target regions that are unmutated in variants. Seropositive AZD1222 recipients at baseline numbered only six or seven.

The V and J ends lost 6 bases and 8 bases respectively, with 16 bases between them. CDR1 and CDR2 from the germline V gene are LNHDA and SQIVND (reference sequence). This CDR3 has 13 amino acids. Assay: immunoSEQ multiplex PCR; the TCRdb copy retains only in-frame clones and omits some. The repertoire has about 54,000 clones, roughly 80% of them found once; the top ten carry roughly a tenth. Regarding this clone: Its antigen remains unidentified.

This sequence joins TRBV19 and TRBJ1-2; D may be TRBD1 (6 bases). This receptor was obtained from an adult in good health. This specimen consisted of peripheral blood, obtained on day 0 of AZD1222 vaccination. CDR3 DNA sequence: TGTGCCAGTAGAACCGGGACATATAGGGGCTACACCTTC. This sequence encodes CASRTGTYRGYTF.